This T cell receptor (beta chain) was captured by sequencing in a study of cytomegalovirus exposure and HLA in healthy donors. Findings of the study overall: Later analysis associated a missense DCLRE1C variant with TCR beta V- and J-gene trimming.

This CDR3 contains 17 residues. V was pared by 4 bases and J by 1 base, with 12 bases of the junction left unmatched. Germline-derived CDR1 and CDR2 are MDHEN and SYDVKM. Both 60 Vbeta primers and 13 Jbeta primers went into the PCR. The table came from immunoSEQ multiplex PCR; TCRdb's copy has only in-frame clones and leaves some out. The data hold about 100,000 clones, with 65% to 80% observed a single time. Comment on this clone: Its antigen remains unknown. This sample includes further DNA sequences coding for the same CDR3.

This receptor was obtained from a man aged 40-49 years in good health and CMV-seropositive. The chain carries TRBV28 and TRBJ2-7; 8 positions match TRBD2. Sequencing input: PBMCs. The DNA for the CDR3 is TGTGCCAGCAGTTCCCCCCAAGGAGCGGGAGTATCCTACGAGCAGTACTTC. Its protein product is CASSSPQGAGVSYEQYF.